Each of the 8 T cell receptor beta chains below was sequenced from the same sample in a study of cytomegalovirus exposure and HLA in healthy donors. PCR employed 60 Vbeta and 13 Jbeta primers. Only in-frame clones appear in the TCRdb table, and some are missing; sequencing was by immunoSEQ multiplex PCR. The repertoire holds 99,000 or so clones, nearly 80% seen once, with under 1.5% in the top ten. The sample was PBMCs. The receptors were sampled from a young man in good health and CMV-seronegative.

The rearrangement uses TRBV7-8 and TRBJ2-3; D is ambiguous. CDR1 SGHVS and CDR2 FQNEAQ come from the germline V gene. There are 14 residues in the CDR3. The ends were cut back, 3 bases at V and 2 bases at J, with 9 bases in the middle. CDR3 sequence reads: CASSFRLYTDTQYF. The CDR3 bases are TGTGCCAGCAGCTTTCGACTTTACACAGATACGCAGTATTTT.

This CDR3 is CASSLGQLTEAFF. The CDR3 DNA reads TGTGCCAGCAGTTTGGGCCAGCTCACTGAAGCTTTCTTT. The chain is built from TRBV6-5 and TRBJ1-1; D unclear. The CDR3 contains 13 residues. Germline loops: CDR1 MNHEY, CDR2 SVGAGI. V dropped 4 bases and J dropped 4 bases, with 10 bases sitting between them.

This chain links TRBV30 with TRBJ1-5; 7 nucleotides match TRBD1. With 1 base clipped from V and 7 bases from J, the junction kept 7 bases outside the gene matches. The CDR3 is made up of 14 amino acids. Germline CDR1 and CDR2: GTSNPN and SVGIG (reference sequence). The DNA for the CDR3 is TGTGCCTGGAGTGGCGGGACCAGGGGGCAGCCCCAGCATTTT. Translating gives CAWSGGTRGQPQHF.

This chain joins TRBV20-1 and TRBJ2-4; D is ambiguous. Per germline, CDR1 DFQATT and CDR2 SNEGSKA (reference sequence). Trimming removed 6 bases at V and 7 bases at J, with 10 bases between. CDR3 size: 11 residues. The CDR3 sequence is CSAVHGNIQYF. The CDR3 DNA follows: TGCAGTGCCGTACATGGTAACATTCAGTACTTC.

This rearrangement joins TRBV29-1 to TRBJ1-1, with a possible D match to TRBD1 (5 bases). The CDR3 spans 14 residues. The V gene lost 2 bases and the J gene lost 0 bases, with 10 bases spanning the gap. Germline V gene lookup returns CDR1 SQVTM and CDR2 ANQGSEA. CDR3 bases: TGCAGCGTTGAACGACAGACCATGAACACTGAAGCTTTCTTT. This encodes CSVERQTMNTEAFF.

The chain has TRBV7-2 and TRBJ2-1, with a weak D call TRBD1 (6 bases). Germline V CDR1 and CDR2: SGHTA, FQGNSA. Trimming left V 1 base short and J 5 bases short, with 6 bases between. The length of the CDR3 is 13 residues. The CDR3 nucleotides are TGTGCCAGCAGCTTAGACAGGGACAATGAGCAGTTCTTC. As protein: CASSLDRDNEQFF.

This CDR3 reads CASRSGTAQETQYF. The CDR3 region has the DNA TGTGCCAGCAGATCCGGGACAGCCCAAGAGACCCAGTACTTC. This rearrangement joins TRBV5-6 to TRBJ2-5; TRBD1 agrees at 7 bases. Trimming took 5 bases from V and 1 from J; bases not matched to a gene: 5. The CDR3 consists of 14 residues. Germline values: CDR1 SGHDT, CDR2 YYEEEE.

The chain carries TRBV5-4 and TRBJ1-3; 8 bases are a match to TRBD1. Trimming at V came to 0 bases and at J to 2 bases, leaving 4 bases not matched to a gene. Germline V gene lookup returns CDR1 SGHNT and CDR2 YYREEE (reference sequence). This CDR3 comprises 16 residues. This CDR3 reads CASSLAVTGAGNTIYF. The CDR3 nucleotides read TGTGCCAGCAGCTTGGCCGTGACAGGGGCTGGAAACACCATATATTTT.